A single TCR beta chain is shown here with its context. Its antigen is as yet unknown. The sample originates from a study of human T cells and chemical hapten exposure. Study as a whole: Patients having alopecia areata, totalis or universalis were mostly female. Per-sample variation in TCR yield stemmed mainly from small pooled library volume differences. The study, taken as a whole, reports: There was no change with DPC sensitization in TCRs above 1 in 1000 frequency. Large CDR3 similarity clusters arose significantly more often from expanded TCRs than from controls.

Each CDR3 protein gets one entry after TCRdb re-called the RACE reads with MiXCR. In the table there are around 100,000 distinct CDR3 sequences, approximately 11% of which are singletons. The CDR3 has 14 residues. The germline gives CDR1 SGHTA, CDR2 FQGNSA. V was clipped by 5 bases and J by 7 bases, with 15 bases between them. Time point defined: patch test 1, 2 weeks after DPC sensitization. Treatment specified: therapeutic diphenylcyclopropenone sensitization with weekly scalp DPC. The receptor comes from a woman aged 35 to 49 with alopecia areata. Some clones in this sample may be carry-over from other donors' samples. V usage is TRBV7-2 and J usage is TRBJ1-5, with D possibly TRBD1 on 5 matching bases. The material was whole blood, obtained in connection with sensitization to the hapten diphenylcyclopropenone (DPC). Here the CDR3 DNA reads TGTGCCAGCAGCGAAAACGGGGCTAGCCAGCCCCAGCATTTT. Translating gives CASSENGASQPQHF.